These 5 T cell receptor beta chains were all obtained from the same sample, sequenced in a study of blood T cells in healthy people across ages. Through a sample-barcoded 5' primer and a J-beta primer mix, a second PCR was run for roughly 6 to 12 cycles. TCRdb analysed the 5' RACE reads with MiXCR anew, one entry per CDR3 protein. The table lists about a million distinct CDR3 sequences, around two fifths of them singletons, with under 15% in the top ten. The sample was blood. All receptors derive from a man aged 18 to 30 in good health.

The CDR3 region is CASSLPLLGQGRRQPQHF. As DNA, the CDR3 is TGTGCCAGCAGTTTACCCCTCCTTGGACAGGGAAGAAGGCAGCCCCAGCATTTT. V and J are TRBV28 and TRBJ1-5; TRBD1 matches at 8 bases. CDR1 and CDR2 (germline): MDHEN, SYDVKM. CDR3 size: 18 residues. With V trimmed by 2 bases and J by 7 bases, 16 bases remained unmatched. The full variable domain, its missing parts supplied by reference TRBV28 and TRBJ1-5, is DVKVTQSSRYLVKRTGEKVFLECVQDMDHENMFWYRQDPGLGLRLIYFSYDVKMKEKGDIPEGYSVSREKKERFSLILESASTNQTSMYLCASSLPLLGQGRRQPQHFGDGTRLSIL.

This clonotype was recorded at least ten times. This chain links TRBV29-1 with TRBJ1-4, with D possibly TRBD1 on 5 matching bases. Trimming removed 7 bases from V and 8 bases from J, with 17 bases in between. CDR1 is SQVTM, CDR2 ANQGSEA, per germline. The CDR3 spans 13 residues. CDR3 in DNA: TGCAGCGCTGGGGGGAGTATCCGCGAAAAACTGTTTTTT. Its protein is CSAGGSIREKLFF.

This clonotype was observed a handful of times. The V gene is TRBV7-2, the J gene TRBJ1-1, with D unclear. This CDR3 spans 16 amino acids. The V end was cut by 4 bases, the J end by 3 bases, with 18 bases between. Per germline, CDR1 SGHTA and CDR2 FQGNSA. The CDR3: CASSWHSAIGDTEAFF. CDR3 bases: TGTGCCAGCAGCTGGCATTCGGCAATTGGGGACACTGAAGCTTTCTTT.

The table lists this clonotype with a few counts. The J gene is TRBJ1-2, the V gene TRBV7-9, with D perhaps matching TRBD1 (5 bases). V shed 0 bases and J shed 8 bases, with 25 bases lying between them. Germline V gene data show CDR1 as SEHNR and CDR2 as FQNEAQ (reference sequence). This CDR3 is 18 amino acids long. The chain's CDR3 is CASSLAYSRRGTAIGYTF. CDR3 bases: TGTGCCAGCAGCTTAGCGTATAGTCGTCGTGGGACGGCTATAGGCTACACCTTC.

The chain has TRBV7-9 and TRBJ2-7, with D possibly being TRBD1 (6 bases). Germline CDR1 and CDR2: SEHNR and FQNEAQ (reference sequence). V was shortened by 1 base and J by 2 bases, with 9 bases between the two germline ends. There are 14 residues in the CDR3. The CDR3 DNA follows: TGTGCCAGCAGCTTAGAGTCAGGGGCCTACGAGCAGTACTTC. This encodes CASSLESGAYEQYF.